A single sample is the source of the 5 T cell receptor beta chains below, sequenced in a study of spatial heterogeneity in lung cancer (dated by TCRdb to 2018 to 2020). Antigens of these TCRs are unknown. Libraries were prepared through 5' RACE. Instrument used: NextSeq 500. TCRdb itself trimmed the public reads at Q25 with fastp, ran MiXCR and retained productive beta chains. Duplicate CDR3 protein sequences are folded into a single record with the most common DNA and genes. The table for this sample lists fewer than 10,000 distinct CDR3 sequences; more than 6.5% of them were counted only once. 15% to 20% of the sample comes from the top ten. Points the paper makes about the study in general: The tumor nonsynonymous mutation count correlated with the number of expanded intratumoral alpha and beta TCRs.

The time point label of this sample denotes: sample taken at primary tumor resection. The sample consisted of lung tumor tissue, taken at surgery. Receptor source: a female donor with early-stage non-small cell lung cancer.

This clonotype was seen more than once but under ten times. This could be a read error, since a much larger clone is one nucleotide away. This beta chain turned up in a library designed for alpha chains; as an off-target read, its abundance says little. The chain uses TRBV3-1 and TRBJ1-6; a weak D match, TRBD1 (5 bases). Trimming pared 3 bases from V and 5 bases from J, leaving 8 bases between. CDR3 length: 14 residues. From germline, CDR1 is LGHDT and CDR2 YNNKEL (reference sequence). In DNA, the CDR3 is TGTGCCAGCAGCCACCAGGACAATAATTCACCCCTCCACTTT. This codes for CASSHQDNNSPLHF.

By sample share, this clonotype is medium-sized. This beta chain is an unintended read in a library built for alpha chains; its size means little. CDR3 in DNA: TGTGCCAGCAGCTTATTGGTCTCCTACAATGAGCAGTTCTTC. Residues: CASSLLVSYNEQFF. The chain combines TRBV7-3 with TRBJ2-1; D remains unclear. Between the trimmed V and J ends, which lost 2 bases and 0 bases, there was a span of 5 bases. The CDR3 runs 14 residues. Per the germline V gene, CDR1 is SGHTA and CDR2 is FQGTGA.

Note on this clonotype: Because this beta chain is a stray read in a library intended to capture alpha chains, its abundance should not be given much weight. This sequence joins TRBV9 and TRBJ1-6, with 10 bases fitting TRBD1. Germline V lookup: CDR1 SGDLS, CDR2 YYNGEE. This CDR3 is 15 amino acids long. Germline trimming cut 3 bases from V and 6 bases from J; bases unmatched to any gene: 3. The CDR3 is CASSEGTGANSPLHF. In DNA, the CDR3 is TGTGCCAGCAGCGAAGGGACAGGGGCTAATTCACCCCTCCACTTT.

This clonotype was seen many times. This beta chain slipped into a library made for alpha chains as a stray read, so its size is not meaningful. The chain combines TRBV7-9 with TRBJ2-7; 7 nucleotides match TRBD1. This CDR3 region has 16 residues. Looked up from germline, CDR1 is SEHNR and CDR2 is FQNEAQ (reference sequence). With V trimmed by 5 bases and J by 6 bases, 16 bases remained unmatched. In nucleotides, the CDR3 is TGTGCCAGCAGCCCCCAGGGCGCGGACAGGCTATCCGAGCAGTACTTC. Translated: CASSPQGADRLSEQYF.

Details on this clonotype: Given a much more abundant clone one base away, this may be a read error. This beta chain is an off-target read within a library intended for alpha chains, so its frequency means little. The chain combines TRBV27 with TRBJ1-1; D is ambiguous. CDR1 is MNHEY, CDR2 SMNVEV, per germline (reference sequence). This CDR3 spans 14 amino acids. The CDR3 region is CVSSFRSGFTEAFF. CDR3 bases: TGTGTCAGCAGTTTCCGGTCTGGATTCACTGAAGCTTTCTTT.